The clone carrying this T cell receptor beta chain showed up just a few times. What it binds is not known. The germline gene is not matched at one end of the junction; a read error may be the cause. MiXCR, applied by TCRdb to the 5' RACE reads, yields one record per CDR3 protein. The repertoire includes approximately 580,000 distinct CDR3 sequences, about 15% of them detected once, and 17% sits in the top ten. The CDR3 has 15 amino acids. The germline V gene has CDR1 MNHEY and CDR2 SVGAGI. These data are taken from a study of T cells after yellow fever vaccination. General study findings and limits: A weaker but faster secondary response was observed, peaking on day 5 versus 15.

The material was PBMCs, obtained about 5 days after the first yellow fever vaccination. The clonotype comes from a man between 18 and 35 years old who received the YFV17D yellow fever vaccine. The V call is TRBV6-5, the J call TRBJ1-2; possibly TRBD1 for D (5 bases). CDR3 amino acids: CASSNSDGQFSGYTF. The CDR3 DNA reads as TGTGCCAGCAGTAACTCGGATGGACAATTCTCTGGCTACACCTTC.